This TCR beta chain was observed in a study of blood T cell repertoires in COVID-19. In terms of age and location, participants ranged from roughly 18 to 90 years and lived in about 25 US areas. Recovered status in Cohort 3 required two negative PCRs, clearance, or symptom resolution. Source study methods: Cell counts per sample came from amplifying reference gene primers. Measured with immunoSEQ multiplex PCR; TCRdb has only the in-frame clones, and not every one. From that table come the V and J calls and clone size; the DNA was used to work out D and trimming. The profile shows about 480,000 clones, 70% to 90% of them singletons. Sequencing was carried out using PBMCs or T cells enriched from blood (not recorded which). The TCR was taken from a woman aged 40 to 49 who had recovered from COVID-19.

CDR3 DNA sequence: TGTGCCAGCAGCTGGGGACTAGCGGGGCTAGCCAAAAACATTCAGTACTTC. Its protein product is CASSWGLAGLAKNIQYF. The chain has TRBV7-9 and TRBJ2-4; 13 bases fit TRBD2. V trimming: 4 bases; J trimming: 0 bases; junction bases outside the gene matches: 3. The CDR3 has 17 amino acids. Germline V gene sequence: CDR1 SEHNR, CDR2 FQNEAQ (reference sequence).